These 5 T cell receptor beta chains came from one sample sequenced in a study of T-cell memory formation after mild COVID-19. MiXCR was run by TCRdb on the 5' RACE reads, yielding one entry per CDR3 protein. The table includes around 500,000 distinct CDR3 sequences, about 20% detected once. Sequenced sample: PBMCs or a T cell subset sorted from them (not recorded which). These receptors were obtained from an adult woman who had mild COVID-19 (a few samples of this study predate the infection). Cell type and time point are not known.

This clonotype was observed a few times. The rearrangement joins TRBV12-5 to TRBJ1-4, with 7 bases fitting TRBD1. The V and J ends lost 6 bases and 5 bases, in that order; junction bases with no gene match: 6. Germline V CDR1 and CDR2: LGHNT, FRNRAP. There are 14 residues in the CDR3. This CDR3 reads CASGPDRENEKLFF. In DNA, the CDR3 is TGTGCTAGTGGCCCCGACAGGGAGAATGAAAAACTGTTTTTT.

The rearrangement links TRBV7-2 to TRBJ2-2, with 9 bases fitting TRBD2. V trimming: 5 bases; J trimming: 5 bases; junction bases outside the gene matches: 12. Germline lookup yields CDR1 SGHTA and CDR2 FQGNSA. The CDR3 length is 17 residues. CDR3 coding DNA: TGTGCCAGCAGCCCCCGGCTAGCGGGATGGGGGACCGGGGAGCTGTTTTTT. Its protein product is CASSPRLAGWGTGELFF.

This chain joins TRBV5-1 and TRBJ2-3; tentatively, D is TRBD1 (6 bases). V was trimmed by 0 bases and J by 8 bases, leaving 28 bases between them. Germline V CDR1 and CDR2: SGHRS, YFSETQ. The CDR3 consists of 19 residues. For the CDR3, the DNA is TGCGCCAGCAGCTTGGATCCCTACCAGGTTAAATATACACAGGGTACGCAGTATTTT. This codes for CASSLDPYQVKYTQGTQYF.

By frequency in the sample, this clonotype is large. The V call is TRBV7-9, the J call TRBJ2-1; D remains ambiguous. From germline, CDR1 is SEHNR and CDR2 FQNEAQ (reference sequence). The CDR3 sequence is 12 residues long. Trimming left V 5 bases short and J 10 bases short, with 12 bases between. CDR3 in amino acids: CASSLLGAEQFF. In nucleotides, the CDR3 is TGTGCCAGCAGCCTCCTAGGAGCCGAGCAGTTCTTC.

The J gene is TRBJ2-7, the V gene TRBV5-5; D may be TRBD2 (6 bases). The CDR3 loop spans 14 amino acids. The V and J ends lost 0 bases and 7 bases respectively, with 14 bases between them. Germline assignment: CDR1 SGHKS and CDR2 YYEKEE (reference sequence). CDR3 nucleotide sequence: TGTGCCAGCAGCTTGGCTGACGGGAGACGGGAGCAGTACTTC. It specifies CASSLADGRREQYF.